A single sample is the source of the 13 T cell receptor beta chains below, sequenced in a study of cytomegalovirus exposure and HLA in healthy donors. Measured with immunoSEQ multiplex PCR; TCRdb has only the in-frame clones, and not every one. The sample has fewer than 300,000 clones; 85% to 90% are singletons. The sequencing sample was made of PBMCs. These receptor sequences come from a woman aged 18 to 35 in good health and CMV-seronegative.

V and J are TRBV25-1 and TRBJ1-1; 7 nucleotides match TRBD1. V shed 4 bases and J 4 bases; nucleotides not matched to a gene: 12. CDR3 size: 16 residues. Per the germline V gene, CDR1 is MGHDK and CDR2 is SYGVNS. DNA of the CDR3: TGTGCCAGCAGTGTAACAGGGGTCGTAACTTTCACTGAAGCTTTCTTT. Translation gives CASSVTGVVTFTEAFF.

The chain has TRBV11-1 and TRBJ2-7; tentative D call: TRBD1 (6 bases). V was shortened by 5 bases and J by 4 bases, with 21 bases between the two germline ends. This CDR3 spans 16 amino acids. Germline CDR1 SGHAT, CDR2 FQDESV (reference sequence). The CDR3 nucleotides are TGTGCCAGCAGCCCAGGGGTGGGACCCCCCGGGTACGAGCAGTACTTC. Amino acid sequence: CASSPGVGPPGYEQYF.

The chain has TRBV6-5 and TRBJ2-7; perhaps TRBD2 as D (6 bases). CDR3 length equals 13 residues. The V end was cut by 2 bases, the J end by 3 bases, with 8 bases between. Germline-derived CDR1 and CDR2 are MNHEY and SVGAGI. CDR3 sequence (DNA): TGTGCCAGCAGTTACCATAGCGGCTACGAGCAGTACTTC. Encoded protein: CASSYHSGYEQYF.

The genes are TRBV27 and TRBJ2-3; TRBD2 is a possible D gene (6 bases). Germline V CDR1 and CDR2: MNHEY, SMNVEV (reference sequence). V was cut by 5 bases and J by 2 bases, with 11 bases left in between. This CDR3 has 14 residues. The CDR3 here is CASSPGLITDTQYF. CDR3 coding DNA: TGTGCCAGCAGTCCGGGACTTATCACAGATACGCAGTATTTT.

This clone was observed once. The chain joins TRBV7-8 to TRBJ2-4, with 7 bases aligning to TRBD2. After removal of 5 bases from V and 1 base from J, the junction contained 17 bases not matched to a gene. The germline CDR1 and CDR2 sequences are SGHVS and FQNEAQ. The CDR3 loop spans 19 amino acids. Written as DNA, the CDR3 is TGTGCCAGCAGCGGCTTGGGCGGCGGGGAGGGTCTTGCCAAAAACATTCAGTACTTC. Its translation: CASSGLGGGEGLAKNIQYF.

The rearrangement uses TRBV28 and TRBJ1-2; D remains ambiguous. Deletions cut 5 bases from V and 4 bases from J, with 14 bases between. CDR3 length: 14 residues. The germline V gene encodes CDR1 MDHEN and CDR2 SYDVKM. The CDR3 spells CASSQRHPAYGYTF. The CDR3 bases are TGTGCCAGCAGTCAAAGACACCCAGCCTATGGCTACACCTTC.

This chain connects TRBV28 to TRBJ1-2; 8 bases fit TRBD1. Trimming cost V 5 bases and J 3 bases; bases outside gene matches: 8. The CDR3 is made up of 15 amino acids. Germline V gene sequence: CDR1 MDHEN, CDR2 SYDVKM. The DNA for the CDR3 is TGTGCCAGCAGTGCGGCAGGGGGCTGGCACTATGGCTACACCTTC. Amino acid sequence: CASSAAGGWHYGYTF.

The rearrangement uses TRBV5-5 and TRBJ2-3; D ambiguous. Trimming removed 1 base at V and 5 bases at J, with 5 bases between. This CDR3 is built from 12 residues. Germline CDR1 is SGHKS and CDR2 is YYEKEE (reference sequence). The DNA of the CDR3 is TGTGCCAGCAGCTTGTTCGGAGATACGCAGTATTTT. It encodes CASSLFGDTQYF. Full variable domain (rest looked up from reference TRBV5-5 and TRBJ2-3): DAGVTQSPTHLIKTRGQQVTLRCSPISGHKSVSWYQQVLGQGPQFIFQYYEKEERGRGNFPDRFSARQFPNYSSELNVNALLLGDSALYLCASSLFGDTQYFGPGTRLTVL.

The chain recombines TRBV7-6 with TRBJ2-5; 7 positions agree with TRBD2. Trimming took 4 bases from V and 9 from J; bases not matched to a gene: 14. This CDR3 region has 15 residues. Germline V gene lookup returns CDR1 SGHVS and CDR2 FNYEAQ. CDR3: CASSSGASGALAQYF. Written as DNA, the CDR3 is TGTGCCAGCAGCTCCGGGGCTAGCGGTGCGCTGGCCCAGTACTTC. The full variable domain, in which reference TRBV7-6 and TRBJ2-5 provide the parts outside the CDR3, is GAGVSQSPRYKVTKRGQDVALRCDPISGHVSLYWYRQALGQGPEFLTYFNYEAQQDKSGLPNDRFSAERPEGSISTLTIQRTEQRDSAMYRCASSSGASGALAQYFGPGTRLLVL.

The chain recombines TRBV5-1 with TRBJ2-2; 8 bases fit TRBD2. CDR1 SGHRS and CDR2 YFSETQ come from the germline V gene. V lost 4 bases to trimming and J lost 4 bases; unmatched junction nucleotides: 9. CDR3 length: 16 residues. The CDR3 DNA sequence: TGCGCCAGCAGCAATCAGGGCGGGAGGACCACCGGGGAGCTGTTTTTT. Protein: CASSNQGGRTTGELFF.

This clone was seen a handful of times. This sequence joins TRBV10-3 and TRBJ2-2, with 10 bases that match TRBD2. This CDR3 spans 16 amino acids. V lost 8 bases and J lost 6; bases outside the gene matches: 12. Germline loops: CDR1 ENHRY, CDR2 SYGVKD. This CDR3 is CAIGASGSVSAGELFF. The CDR3 nucleotides are TGTGCCATCGGGGCTAGCGGGAGTGTTTCTGCCGGGGAGCTGTTTTTT.

The J gene is TRBJ1-2, the V gene TRBV25-1; 7 bases align to TRBD1. Germline CDR1 MGHDK, CDR2 SYGVNS. J lost 5 bases, V lost 6 bases, and 6 bases had no gene match. The CDR3 runs 13 residues. DNA for the CDR3: TGTGCCAGCAGGCCAGGGGGAGTGTATGGCTACACCTTC. It specifies CASRPGGVYGYTF.

This clone has only one observation. This chain links TRBV25-1 with TRBJ2-2, with 9 bases matching TRBD1. Looked up from germline, CDR1 is MGHDK and CDR2 is SYGVNS. This CDR3 is built from 16 residues. The junction had 9 bases not matched to a gene; V was cut back by 6 bases and J by 4 bases. The CDR3 sequence is CASRGGQGSSTGELFF. DNA of the CDR3: TGTGCCAGCAGAGGAGGACAGGGGTCCAGCACCGGGGAGCTGTTTTTT.